This T cell receptor (beta chain) was recorded in a study of blood T cell repertoires in COVID-19. Study in general: Sites across the United States, Italy and Spain contributed samples from acute and convalescent COVID-19. T cells, B-cell-depleted T cells, or PBMCs provided the cDNA or gDNA that served as material.

Sequenced by immunoSEQ multiplex PCR; TCRdb stores in-frame clones only, minus some. The data hold over 60,000 clones, with just under 95% observed a single time. Looked up from germline, CDR1 is SGDLS and CDR2 is YYNGEE. The CDR3 is 16 residues long. Trimming stripped 0 bases from V and 1 base from J, with 13 bases between. The sample taken for sequencing was peripheral blood. The chain uses TRBV9 and TRBJ1-1; tentatively, D is TRBD1 (5 bases). This receptor was identified in a human donor in a cohort sampled during active COVID-19. The DNA for the CDR3 is TGTGCCAGCAGCGTAGTCGAGGGGAGGGCGAACACTGAAGCTTTCTTT. Protein sequence: CASSVVEGRANTEAFF.